This entry features one TCR beta chain sequence. TCRdb's table, derived via immunoSEQ multiplex PCR, lists solely in-frame clones and lacks some. The table lists more than 65,000 clones, about four fifths of them singletons. The sample originates from a study of blood T cell repertoires in COVID-19. For the study at large: COVID-19 samples, acute and convalescent, were from the United States, Italy and Spain. PBMCs, B-cell-depleted T cells, or T cells provided the cDNA or gDNA that made up the material.

The germline V gene encodes CDR1 MNHEY and CDR2 SMNVEV (reference sequence). The CDR3 extends over 14 amino acids. Trimming took off 1 base at V and 2 bases at J, with 8 bases between the two ends. This sequence joins TRBV27 and TRBJ1-2; D perhaps matches TRBD1 (6 bases). The sample taken for sequencing was peripheral blood. The source of this sequence is a human donor in a cohort sampled during active COVID-19. DNA of the CDR3: TGTGCCAGCAGTTTATTTGGACAGAACTATGGCTACACCTTC. It specifies CASSLFGQNYGYTF.